This TCR beta chain was profiled in a study of T cells in Graves' hyperthyroidism and ophthalmopathy. Amplification targeted TCR beta CDR3 regions from RNA transcripts. Carried out on the TCR CDR3, a first-round RT-PCR used the HTBI primer set. TCRdb re-derived calls from the multiplex PCR reads in MiXCR, one entry per CDR3 protein. This sample yields about 560,000 distinct CDR3 sequences, of which over 15% are seen a single time; around 19% belongs to the top ten. Study-level points and caveats: Most clonotypes expanded in thyroid above 0.001 were likewise present in blood.

For this clonotype: What it binds is unknown.

The sequencing sample was made of blood. This sequence originates from a woman between 18 and 30 years old with Graves' hyperthyroidism.

The CDR3 DNA is TGTGCCAGCAGCTTTCAGGGGGGGACAGGGGCCCAGCCCCAGCATTTT. Its protein product is CASSFQGGTGAQPQHF. This sequence joins TRBV7-2 and TRBJ1-5, with 10 bases aligning to TRBD1. The ends lost 3 bases at V and 7 bases at J; junction bases unmatched: 9. CDR3 size: 16 residues. CDR1 and CDR2 from the germline V gene are SGHTA and FQGNSA.